This T cell receptor beta chain comes out of a study of blood T cell repertoires in COVID-19. Study-level background: Acute-phase and convalescent COVID-19 samples originated in the United States, Italy and Spain. T cells, B-cell-depleted T cells, or PBMCs provided the cDNA or gDNA that served as material.

TCRdb keeps only in-frame clones here, not all; method: immunoSEQ multiplex PCR. The table records roughly 70,000 clones, roughly nine tenths of them present only once. CDR3 length: 12 amino acids. Germline V gene lookup returns CDR1 SGHRS and CDR2 YFSETQ. V gave up 2 bases and J gave up 14 bases; unmatched junction bases: 4. Material: peripheral blood. This sequence originates from a woman between 50 and 59 years old with active COVID-19. The V gene is TRBV5-1, the J gene TRBJ1-6; 7 bases are a match to TRBD1. CDR3 coding DNA: TGCGCCAGCAGCTTCGGGGACAGTTCCCTCCACTTT. Translation: CASSFGDSSLHF.